This passage covers 24 T cell receptor beta chains from one sample sequenced in a study of blood T cell repertoires in COVID-19. The protocol was immunoSEQ multiplex PCR, while the TCRdb copy is restricted to in-frame clones and leaves out a portion. The sample holds 190,000 or so clones; about 93% are singletons and the top ten take about 0.8%. Sequencing input: peripheral blood. The origin of the receptors is a young man with COVID-19, enrolled during active disease.

The chain is built from TRBV19 and TRBJ2-1, with a weak D call TRBD2 (6 bases). Germline V gene lookup returns CDR1 LNHDA and CDR2 SQIVND (reference sequence). The CDR3 has 15 amino acids. V dropped 4 bases and J dropped 3 bases, with 13 bases sitting between them. The CDR3 region has the DNA TGTGCCAGTAGTAAACCAGGGAGGTTCTACAATGAGCAGTTCTTC. This codes for CASSKPGRFYNEQFF.

The chain employs TRBV3-1 (or the pseudogene TRBV3-2) and TRBJ1-2; TRBD1 is a possible D gene (5 bases). Trimming shortened V by 4 bases and J by 4 bases, and 10 bases separated the two germline ends. Germline values: CDR1 LGHDT, CDR2 YNNKEL (reference sequence). The CDR3 covers 13 residues. CDR3 in amino acids: CASSPDIIYGYTF. Here the CDR3 DNA reads TGTGCCAGCAGCCCGGACATCATCTATGGCTACACCTTC.

The chain carries TRBV5-6 and TRBJ2-7; 7 nucleotides match TRBD1. The V and J ends lost 4 bases and 3 bases, in that order; junction bases with no gene match: 10. Germline CDR1 SGHDT, CDR2 YYEEEE. The CDR3 totals 15 residues. This CDR3 is CASSPGQGVVYEQYF. In DNA form, the CDR3 reads TGTGCCAGCAGCCCTGGGCAGGGGGTCGTCTACGAGCAGTACTTC.

This chain uses TRBV6-1 with TRBJ2-7; D not certain. The ends were cut back, 3 bases at V and 1 base at J, with 16 bases in the middle. The CDR3 totals 16 residues. The germline CDR1 and CDR2 sequences are MNHNS and SASEGT. CDR3 residues: CASSDPPGSLSYEQYF. DNA of the CDR3: TGTGCCAGCAGTGACCCCCCAGGCAGCTTATCCTACGAGCAGTACTTC.

This rearrangement joins TRBV5-1 to TRBJ1-2, with 8 bases matching TRBD1. Trimming at V came to 1 base and at J to 3 bases, leaving 5 bases not matched to a gene. CDR3 length: 15 amino acids. Germline CDR1 SGHRS, CDR2 YFSETQ. CDR3 loop: CASSLRTGTDYGYTF. CDR3 sequence (DNA): TGCGCCAGCAGCTTGAGGACAGGGACGGACTATGGCTACACCTTC.

The chain has TRBV7-6 and TRBJ2-1; 8 bases are shared with TRBD2. J gave up 3 bases and V 2 bases, and 3 bases lay outside the gene matches. The CDR3 spans 15 residues. CDR1 and CDR2 from the germline V gene are SGHVS and FNYEAQ. Written as DNA, the CDR3 is TGTGCCAGCAGCTTATTAGCGGGGTACTACAATGAGCAGTTCTTC. It translates to CASSLLAGYYNEQFF.

The chain carries TRBV30 and TRBJ1-1; TRBD1 aligns across 7 bases. The germline V gene encodes CDR1 GTSNPN and CDR2 SVGIG (reference sequence). Unmatched junction bases numbered 4, after V lost 3 bases and J lost 3 bases. This CDR3 has 13 amino acids. DNA of the CDR3: TGTGCCTGGAGGCCTCAGGGGGACACTGAAGCTTTCTTT. This encodes CAWRPQGDTEAFF.

The rearrangement uses TRBV27 and TRBJ1-1; the D is unclear. Germline-derived CDR1 and CDR2 are MNHEY and SMNVEV (reference sequence). V was pared by 6 bases and J by 0 bases, with 20 bases between. CDR3 length: 17 amino acids. This CDR3 reads CASSGLGYYGMNTEAFF. CDR3 DNA: TGTGCCAGCAGCGGACTAGGGTATTATGGAATGAACACTGAAGCTTTCTTT.

This clone was picked up one time. The genes are TRBV7-2 and TRBJ1-1; D possibly corresponds to TRBD1 (5 bases). The CDR3 consists of 18 residues. Germline CDR1 is SGHTA and CDR2 is FQGNSA. The V and J ends lost 3 bases and 1 base respectively, with 21 bases between them. CDR3 residues: CASSFAPYKGRGNTEAFF. CDR3 in DNA: TGTGCCAGCAGCTTTGCCCCCTACAAAGGGAGGGGGAACACTGAAGCTTTCTTT. Together with reference TRBV7-2 and TRBJ1-1, the CDR3 gives the full variable domain: GAGVSQSPSNKVTEKGKDVELRCDPISGHTALYWYRQSLGQGLEFLIYFQGNSAPDKSGLPSDRFSAERTGGSVSTLTIQRTQQEDSAVYLCASSFAPYKGRGNTEAFFGQGTRLTVV.

This chain links TRBV2 with TRBJ2-4, with D hard to call. In germline, CDR1 is SNHLY, CDR2 FYNNEI. This CDR3 is 11 amino acids long. Trimming pared 5 bases from V and 5 bases from J, leaving 4 bases between. The CDR3 bases are TGTGCCAGCAGTCCGGAAAACATTCAGTACTTC. Translation: CASSPENIQYF.

The gene calls are TRBV7-9 and TRBJ2-7; possibly TRBD1 for D (6 bases). Germline CDR1 is SEHNR and CDR2 is FQNEAQ (reference sequence). The CDR3 is 14 residues long. V lost 7 bases, J lost 3 bases, and 16 bases lay in between. The CDR3 DNA reads TGTGCCAGCACCATTGGGGGCGCGGACTACGAGCAGTACTTC. Translation: CASTIGGADYEQYF.

The rearrangement uses TRBV9 and TRBJ2-1; 7 nucleotides align to TRBD2. Germline values: CDR1 SGDLS, CDR2 YYNGEE. This CDR3 spans 15 amino acids. Trimming took 0 bases from V and 4 from J; bases not matched to a gene: 4. The CDR3 region is CASSVGPSGYNEQFF. The CDR3 coding sequence is TGTGCCAGCAGCGTAGGCCCTAGCGGATACAATGAGCAGTTCTTC.

This chain uses TRBV7-9 with TRBJ1-6; D remains unclear. This CDR3 comprises 15 residues. The ends were cut back, 5 bases at V and 6 bases at J, with 14 bases in the middle. Germline V gene data show CDR1 as SEHNR and CDR2 as FQNEAQ (reference sequence). CDR3 nucleotides: TGTGCCAGCAGCCCCGACGGTTACAGTAATTCACCCCTCCACTTT. Translation gives CASSPDGYSNSPLHF.

This clone was counted once. The chain couples TRBV5-6 to TRBJ1-5; D remains unclear. The V end was cut by 4 bases, the J end by 3 bases, with 11 bases between. Germline CDR1 SGHDT, CDR2 YYEEEE. The CDR3 is made up of 14 amino acids. The CDR3 sequence: CASSLDGDNQPQHF. In DNA, the CDR3 is TGTGCCAGCAGCCTTGACGGAGACAATCAGCCCCAGCATTTT.

The chain employs TRBV9 and TRBJ2-1; a possible D gene is TRBD2 (5 bases). The V end lost 1 base, the J end lost 1 base, and 12 bases lay between the germline ends. This CDR3 contains 16 residues. Germline V lookup: CDR1 SGDLS, CDR2 YYNGEE. The CDR3 sequence: CASSVIGENSYNEQFF. The CDR3 region has the DNA TGTGCCAGCAGCGTAATCGGGGAGAATTCCTACAATGAGCAGTTCTTC.

V usage is TRBV29-1 and J usage is TRBJ2-2; 13 bases fit TRBD2. Germline V lookup: CDR1 SQVTM, CDR2 ANQGSEA. J gave up 3 bases and V 5 bases, and 3 bases lay outside the gene matches. This CDR3 is built from 15 residues. CDR3 nucleotides: TGCAGCGTTATACTAGCGGGGGGGCACACCGGGGAGCTGTTTTTT. Translated, it gives CSVILAGGHTGELFF.

The chain employs TRBV4-2 and TRBJ1-4, with D possibly TRBD1 on 6 matching bases. CDR3 size: 14 residues. Germline V lookup: CDR1 LGHNA, CDR2 YNFKEQ. V was pared by 4 bases and J by 5 bases, with 11 bases between. In DNA, the CDR3 is TGTGCCAGCAGCCTCGGCGGACAGAATGAAAAACTGTTTTTT. It specifies CASSLGGQNEKLFF.

The rearrangement links TRBV11-2 to TRBJ2-1; D is unresolved. CDR3 length equals 14 residues. Germline lookup yields CDR1 SGHAT and CDR2 FQNNGV. V lost 1 base and J lost 3, with 7 bases in between. The CDR3: CASSLGAIYNEQFF. CDR3 sequence (DNA): TGTGCCAGCAGCTTAGGGGCTATCTACAATGAGCAGTTCTTC. The full variable domain, in which reference TRBV11-2 and TRBJ2-1 provide the parts outside the CDR3, is EAGVAQSPRYKIIEKRQSVAFWCNPISGHATLYWYQQILGQGPKLLIQFQNNGVVDDSQLPKDRFSAERLKGVDSTLKIQPAKLEDSAVYLCASSLGAIYNEQFFGPGTRLTVL.

This sequence joins TRBV7-9 and TRBJ1-2; D is uncertain. Looked up from germline, CDR1 is SEHNR and CDR2 is FQNEAQ (reference sequence). Trimming shortened V by 6 bases and J by 2 bases, and 16 bases separated the two germline ends. The CDR3 loop spans 15 amino acids. This CDR3 reads CASSRYSRGNYGYTF. CDR3 sequence (DNA): TGTGCCAGCAGTCGCTATAGCCGGGGAAACTATGGCTACACCTTC.

This chain connects TRBV28 to TRBJ1-2; D perhaps matches TRBD1 (5 bases). The length of the CDR3 is 13 residues. V was shortened by 5 bases and J by 4 bases, with 11 bases between the two germline ends. Germline V gene data show CDR1 as MDHEN and CDR2 as SYDVKM. The CDR3 sequence: CASSPQGGYGYTF. For the CDR3, the DNA is TGTGCCAGCAGTCCCCAGGGCGGCTATGGCTACACCTTC.

This sequence joins TRBV6-5 and TRBJ1-1, with D unclear. The V end was cut by 7 bases, the J end by 3 bases, with 15 bases between. Germline CDR1 reads MNHEY; CDR2 reads SVGAGI. The CDR3 covers 14 residues. The CDR3 loop is CASKVRHGDTEAFF. CDR3 coding DNA: TGTGCCAGCAAAGTCAGGCACGGTGACACTGAAGCTTTCTTT.

J is TRBJ1-1 and V is TRBV20-1, with D perhaps TRBD1 (5 bases). This CDR3 comprises 13 residues. The V end was cut by 3 bases, the J end by 4 bases, with 12 bases between. Germline assignment: CDR1 DFQATT and CDR2 SNEGSKA (reference sequence). In nucleotides, the CDR3 is TGCAGTGCTAGTATCCAGGGTGGCACTGAAGCTTTCTTT. Protein: CSASIQGGTEAFF.

The chain employs TRBV12-3 or TRBV12-4 and TRBJ1-2; TRBD1 is a possible D gene (6 bases). Trimming took 4 bases from V and 2 from J, leaving 8 bases between them. The CDR3 loop spans 13 amino acids. Here the CDR3 reads CASSWTENYGYTF. CDR3 bases: TGTGCCAGCAGTTGGACAGAGAACTATGGCTACACCTTC.

The gene calls are TRBV2 and TRBJ1-5, with 7 bases aligning to TRBD1. Germline V lookup: CDR1 SNHLY, CDR2 FYNNEI. The CDR3 runs 13 residues. The V and J ends lost 6 bases and 4 bases, in that order; junction bases with no gene match: 3. The CDR3 loop reads CASRSRGNQPQHF. CDR3 coding DNA: TGTGCCAGCAGGAGCAGGGGGAATCAGCCCCAGCATTTT. The variable domain in full, completed from reference TRBV2 and TRBJ1-5, reads EPEVTQTPSHQVTQMGQEVILRCVPISNHLYFYWYRQILGQKVEFLVSFYNNEISEKSEIFDDQFSVERPDGSNFTLKIRSTKLEDSAMYFCASRSRGNQPQHFGDGTRLSIL.